The rows below give T cell receptor beta chains drawn from one sample of a study of Graves' ophthalmopathy and Graves' hyperthyroidism. One entry per CDR3 protein results from TCRdb running MiXCR on the multiplex PCR reads. The table records fewer than 400,000 distinct CDR3 sequences, around 16% of them present only once. The sequenced sample was peripheral blood. These receptors came from a young woman with Graves' ophthalmopathy. Each CDR3 is given with its conserved first and last residue. The D gene is left open where the match is weak. Only some rows state a clone size, as once, few, many or a class for expanded clones.

TGCGCCAGCGGTGGAGACAGGAGTTCCTACGAGCAGTACTTC,CASGGDRSSYEQYF,TRBV4-1,TRBJ2-7,-,-
TGTGCCAGCAGCTTGGTGGGCCCTGAAGCTTTCTTT,CASSLVGPEAFF,TRBV13,TRBJ1-1,many,-
TGTGCCAGCAGCCAAGGGACCACTGAAGCTTTCTTT,CASSQGTTEAFF,TRBV3-1,TRBJ1-1,-,-
TGTGCCTGGAGTGTAACGACAGGTCATGAGCAGTTCTTC,CAWSVTTGHEQFF,TRBV30,TRBJ2-1,many,-
TGTGCCAGCAGCCAAGTTGGGGTTAGCTCCTACAATGAGCAGTTCTTC,CASSQVGVSSYNEQFF,TRBV14,TRBJ2-1,many,-
TGTGCCAGCAGTAAATGGGTAGGACATGGCAGGGGTTATAGCAATCAGCCCCAGCATTTT,CASSKWVGHGRGYSNQPQHF,TRBV7-2,TRBJ1-5,-,-
TGTGCCAGCAGTTACTCCCCAGGTTTCTACGAGCAGTACTTC,CASSYSPGFYEQYF,TRBV6-2/TRBV6-3,TRBJ2-7,many,-
TGTGCCAGCAGTGGACGGACAGGAATTACCTATGGCTACACCTTC,CASSGRTGITYGYTF,TRBV27,TRBJ1-2,-,TRBD1
TGTGCCAGCAGTTACTCCCTCAGTCTCATCCAGCCCCAGCATTTT,CASSYSLSLIQPQHF,TRBV6-5,TRBJ1-5,many,-
TGTGCCAGCAGCTTAACAACAGGGGGTGGTGAAAAACTGTTTTTT,CASSLTTGGGEKLFF,TRBV11-1,TRBJ1-4,many,TRBD1
TGTGCCAGCACGGGAACGAACACCGGGGAGCTGTTTTTT,CASTGTNTGELFF,TRBV25-1,TRBJ2-2,many,-
TGTGCCAGCAGGCCGGGAACAACTCGAGGGGAGCAGTACTTC,CASRPGTTRGEQYF,TRBV6-5,TRBJ2-7,many,-
TGCAGCGTTGAAGAGACAAAAGCCTACGAGCAGTACTTC,CSVEETKAYEQYF,TRBV29-1,TRBJ2-7,-,-
TGCAGCGTTGAAGATCACGGGGGTCTTGGCTACACCTTC,CSVEDHGGLGYTF,TRBV29-1,TRBJ1-2,few,-
TGCGCCAGCAGCCAGAGAGACAACTCCTACGAGCAGTACTTC,CASSQRDNSYEQYF,TRBV4-1,TRBJ2-7,-,-
TGTGCCAGTAGTATAGCAGGTGCTGAAGCTTTCTTT,CASSIAGAEAFF,TRBV19,TRBJ1-1,once,-
TGTGCCAGCAGTACCAGACAGGGCCCGAACACTGAAGCTTTCTTT,CASSTRQGPNTEAFF,TRBV6-1,TRBJ1-1,-,TRBD1
TGTGCCAGCAGTTACCCCTTCGAAGACACTGAAGCTTTCTTT,CASSYPFEDTEAFF,TRBV6-2/TRBV6-3,TRBJ1-1,many,-
TGTGCCAGCAGTTACCGTCCAGGGGAACTGAACACTGAAGCTTTCTTT,CASSYRPGELNTEAFF,TRBV6-2/TRBV6-3,TRBJ1-1,many,-
TGTGCCTGGAGTGGGACAGCTTTGTATGGCTACACCTTC,CAWSGTALYGYTF,TRBV30,TRBJ1-2,many,-
TGTGCCAGCGCGGAGTGGGGGTCGAACACCGTGGAGCTGTTTTTT,CASAEWGSNTVELFF,TRBV12-3/TRBV12-4,TRBJ2-2,-,-
TGCAGCGTTGAAATGGGGGGAAACACCATATATTTT,CSVEMGGNTIYF,TRBV29-1,TRBJ1-3,many,-
TGCGCCAGCAGCTTGGGTCGGGGCAGAACTGCCTACGAGCAGTACTTC,CASSLGRGRTAYEQYF,TRBV5-1,TRBJ2-7,-,-
TGTGCCAGCAGCCTCCCCGGGGTTTTGGGAAACATTCAGTACTTC,CASSLPGVLGNIQYF,TRBV16,TRBJ2-4,many,-
TGTGCCAGCCTTAGGGACAGTTGGTCCGCCGGGGAGCTGTTTTTT,CASLRDSWSAGELFF,TRBV6-2/TRBV6-3,TRBJ2-2,many,TRBD1
TGTGCCAGCAGTTCACCGGGACAGTCCGTCTACGAGCAGTACTTC,CASSSPGQSVYEQYF,TRBV27,TRBJ2-7,many,TRBD1
TGTGCCAGCAGTCCACTCTCGGGTGAAGCTTTCTTT,CASSPLSGEAFF,TRBV6-5,TRBJ1-1,many,-
TGTGCCAGTCGACAGGGAGGGGCGAAGACCCAGTACTTC,CASRQGGAKTQYF,TRBV28,TRBJ2-5,many,-
TGTGCCAGCAGTCCCCCCAGTAGGGTAGCTGAAGCTTTCTTT,CASSPPSRVAEAFF,TRBV12-3/TRBV12-4,TRBJ1-1,-,-
TGTGCCAGCAGCGTAGGACAGGCCAATTCACCCCTCCACTTT,CASSVGQANSPLHF,TRBV9,TRBJ1-6,many,-
TGTGCCAGCAGCCTGATGGGGCCCCAGCATTTT,CASSLMGPQHF,TRBV7-2,TRBJ1-5,many,-
TGTGCCAGCAGTTTGGGGGATCCCCTAGGGGCCCTCCACTTT,CASSLGDPLGALHF,TRBV12-3/TRBV12-4,TRBJ1-6,many,-
TGTGCTAGTGGTTTGAATGAAGTGGGGACCCAGTACTTC,CASGLNEVGTQYF,TRBV12-5,TRBJ2-5,many,-
TGTGCCAGCTGTCGAGACATCAGGGATGAAGCTTTCTTT,CASCRDIRDEAFF,TRBV18,TRBJ1-1,many,-
TGTGCCTGGAGTCGACAGAACACTGAAGCTTTCTTT,CAWSRQNTEAFF,TRBV30,TRBJ1-1,many,-
TGTGCCAGCAGTTACTCCGGGTTTGGCTACACCTTC,CASSYSGFGYTF,TRBV6-2/TRBV6-3,TRBJ1-2,-,-
TGTGCCAGCAGTTTACGGACAGGGGGCGGCTATGGCTACACCTTC,CASSLRTGGGYGYTF,TRBV12-3/TRBV12-4,TRBJ1-2,-,TRBD1
TGTGCCAGCAGCCCGATGGAGGGTCAAGAGACCCAGTACTTC,CASSPMEGQETQYF,TRBV28,TRBJ2-5,many,-
TGTGCCAGCACCCCCAAGGGTATAACCTATAATTCACCCCTCCACTTT,CASTPKGITYNSPLHF,TRBV6-1,TRBJ1-6,-,-
TGTGCCAGCAGTTCCCCCAACAGAGGTGGGGCCAACGTCCTGACTTTC,CASSSPNRGGANVLTF,TRBV7-3,TRBJ2-6,many,-
TGTGCCAGCACGCTGGACAGGGGAGAGCAAGCTTTCTTT,CASTLDRGEQAFF,TRBV7-2,TRBJ1-1,many,TRBD1
TGCAGCGTTTCGACAGGAACCTCTGGGGCCAACGTCCTGACTTTC,CSVSTGTSGANVLTF,TRBV29-1,TRBJ2-6,many,-
TGTGCCAGCAGTTACGAGGAGAACTATGGCTACACCTTC,CASSYEENYGYTF,TRBV6-2/TRBV6-3,TRBJ1-2,many,-
TGTGCTAGTGACCCGGCCTACGAGCAGTACTTC,CASDPAYEQYF,TRBV12-5,TRBJ2-7,-,-
TGTGCCAGCAGCTTAGAGGGGGCAGCCAGAGATACGCAGTATTTT,CASSLEGAARDTQYF,TRBV7-3,TRBJ2-3,many,TRBD1
TGTGCCAGCAGCCGCGACCCGGGGACAGGGTCGAACACTGAAGCTTTCTTT,CASSRDPGTGSNTEAFF,TRBV28,TRBJ1-1,many,TRBD1
TGTGCCAGCAGTTACGTTGAGGGACTCCTTTCACCCCTCCACTTT,CASSYVEGLLSPLHF,TRBV6-2/TRBV6-3,TRBJ1-6,many,-
TGCGCCAGCAGCTTTCGAGCGGGGGCCCTCCAAGAGACCCAGTACTTC,CASSFRAGALQETQYF,TRBV5-1,TRBJ2-5,many,TRBD2
TGTGCCAGCAGTCCCCCGGGACAGGAGTACCAAGAGACCCAGTACTTC,CASSPPGQEYQETQYF,TRBV28,TRBJ2-5,once,TRBD1